This T cell receptor (beta chain) emerged from a study of T cell responses to AZD1222 COVID-19 vaccine. Overall study: Pooled together were second doses at about 4 or about 12 weeks.

Method: immunoSEQ multiplex PCR; TCRdb's copy keeps in-frame clones and lacks some. The sample holds more than 100,000 clones; 80% to 90% are singletons and the top ten take approximately 22%. To note about this clone: Antigen specificity is unknown.

General study points: Close to half of spike-specific TCRs reportedly recognize unmutated variant regions. White British donors predominated, females outnumbered males, and clonal diversity was possibly underestimated. Among those given AZD1222, only 6 or 7 were seropositive at baseline.

This specimen consisted of peripheral blood, obtained on day 0 of AZD1222 vaccination. This sequence originates from an adult in good health.

CDR3 DNA sequence: TGTGCCAGCAGCAGGGACAGCCCGTCGGGCGAGCAGTACTTC. Translated: CASSRDSPSGEQYF. The chain uses TRBV9 and TRBJ2-7; 7 bases line up with TRBD1. The length of the CDR3 is 14 residues. The trim removed 4 bases at V and 6 bases at J, leaving 10 bases unmatched. The germline V gene has CDR1 SGDLS and CDR2 YYNGEE.